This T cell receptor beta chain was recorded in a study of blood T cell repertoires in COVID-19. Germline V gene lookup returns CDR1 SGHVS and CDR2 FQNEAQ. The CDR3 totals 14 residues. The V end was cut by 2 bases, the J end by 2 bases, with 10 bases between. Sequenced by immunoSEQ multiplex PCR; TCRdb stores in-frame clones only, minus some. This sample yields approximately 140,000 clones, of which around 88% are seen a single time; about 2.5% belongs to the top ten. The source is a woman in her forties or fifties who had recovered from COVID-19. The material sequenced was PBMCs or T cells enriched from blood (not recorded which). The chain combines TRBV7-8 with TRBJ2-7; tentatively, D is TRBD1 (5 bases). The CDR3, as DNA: TGTGCCAGCAGCTTATTGGACACAGCCTACGAGCAGTACTTC. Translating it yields CASSLLDTAYEQYF.